What follows is one T cell receptor (beta chain) and its context. Its antigen is undetermined. TCRdb reprocessed the 5' RACE reads via MiXCR and lists one record per CDR3 protein. The sample shows about 130,000 distinct CDR3 sequences, more than 15% of them seen only once. This entry is derived from a study of T-cell memory formation after mild COVID-19. The CDR3 sequence is 15 residues long. Germline CDR1 MDHEN, CDR2 SYDVKM. The ends were cut back, 3 bases at V and 7 bases at J, with 17 bases in the middle. Findings and caveats of the study: Pre-infection memory contained some responding clones, which suggested that cross-reactive memory had joined.

The sequence came from a young man who had mild COVID-19 (a few samples of this study predate the infection). Cell type and time point are not known. Input material: PBMCs or a T cell subset sorted from them (not recorded which). The chain links TRBV28 to TRBJ2-3, with a weak D call TRBD2 (7 bases). CDR3 residues: CASSLAAGALHTQYF. The CDR3 DNA is TGTGCCAGCAGTTTGGCGGCGGGGGCATTACATACGCAGTATTTT.